This T cell receptor (beta chain) derives from a study of shared clonotypes between healthy human individuals. Note on this clone: Its antigen is as yet unknown.

Broader study findings: The genetic and exposure-history diversity represented was limited by few donors. Generally, naive subsets (rather than memory subsets) showed larger estimated richness. Donor clonotype sharing was expected to depend on sequencing depth.

The assay was carried out at the deep level. Clones were sequenced by immunoSEQ multiplex PCR, and TCRdb holds only the in-frame ones, with some missing. There are under 2,500,000 clones in the sample; approximately 94% occur only once, and around 0.13% lies in the top ten. The CDR3 length is 14 residues. The germline V gene has CDR1 MNHNY and CDR2 SVGAGI (reference sequence). The V segment lost 9 bases and the J segment 4 bases; nucleotides outside the gene matches: 7. Material: naive CD4+ T cells sorted from blood. The sample's subset: CD45RA+ positively selected. The TCR originated in a man between 18 and 35 years old in good health. The rearrangement uses TRBV6-6 and TRBJ2-2; 8 bases match TRBD2. The DNA of the CDR3 is TGTGCCAGTCATCGGGAGGGATCCACCGGGGAGCTGTTTTTT. The encoded protein is CASHREGSTGELFF.